These 16 T cell receptor beta chains were all obtained from the same sample, sequenced in a study of blood T cell repertoires in COVID-19. TCRdb's table, derived via immunoSEQ multiplex PCR, lists solely in-frame clones and lacks some. This sample has around 100,000 clones; approximately 84% occur once, and the top ten carry 6.5% to 8%. Sequenced sample: peripheral blood. The receptors derive from a man between 25 and 39 years old in a cohort sampled during active COVID-19.

This clone was observed a few times. CDR3 nucleotide sequence: TGTGCCAGCAGCTTAGAGGGACAGATGAATCAGCCCCAGCATTTT. As protein: CASSLEGQMNQPQHF. The V and J genes are TRBV7-9 and TRBJ1-5, with 7 bases identical to TRBD1. The CDR3 runs 15 residues. CDR1 is SEHNR and CDR2 is FQNEAQ in the germline V gene (reference sequence). With 1 base clipped from V and 4 bases from J, the junction kept 4 bases outside the gene matches.

This chain joins TRBV7-9 and TRBJ2-7; a weak D match, TRBD1 (6 bases). The CDR3 runs to 16 residues. V was cut by 5 bases and J by 2 bases, with 19 bases left in between. CDR1 SEHNR and CDR2 FQNEAQ come from the germline V gene (reference sequence). CDR3 DNA: TGTGCCAGCAGCCCCCGGACAGAGGGCTTTGCCTACGAGCAGTACTTC. This sequence encodes CASSPRTEGFAYEQYF.

This chain links TRBV19 with TRBJ2-5; 9 nucleotides line up with TRBD2. This CDR3 has 14 residues. Germline CDR1 reads LNHDA; CDR2 reads SQIVND (reference sequence). V gave up 5 bases and J gave up 6 bases; unmatched junction bases: 7. DNA of the CDR3: TGTGCCAGTAGTGGTAGCGGGGGCCGGAAGACCCAGTACTTC. Protein: CASSGSGGRKTQYF.

J is TRBJ1-2 and V is TRBV5-6, with D perhaps matching TRBD1 (6 bases). CDR1 is SGHDT, CDR2 YYEEEE, per germline. CDR3 length equals 12 residues. Trimming removed 5 bases at V and 7 bases at J, with 12 bases between. The CDR3 DNA follows: TGTGCCAGCAGTTACACAGGGCTTGGCTACACCTTC. Translating it yields CASSYTGLGYTF.

The chain employs TRBV5-5 and TRBJ1-3; perhaps TRBD1 as D (6 bases). CDR3 size: 13 residues. Trimming removed 0 bases at V and 16 bases at J, with 17 bases between. The germline gives CDR1 SGHKS, CDR2 YYEKEE (reference sequence). CDR3: CASSLESGTTNYF. CDR3 in DNA: TGTGCCAGCAGCTTGGAGTCCGGGACAACCAATTATTTT.

The chain carries TRBV5-1 and TRBJ2-5, with 9 positions matching TRBD1. V dropped 4 bases and J dropped 2; count of bases not matched to a gene: 3. The CDR3 length is 14 residues. Germline V lookup: CDR1 SGHRS, CDR2 YFSETQ. The CDR3 protein is CASSKDRGQETQYF. The DNA of the CDR3 is TGCGCCAGCAGCAAAGACAGGGGGCAAGAGACCCAGTACTTC.

J is TRBJ2-5 and V is TRBV7-2; no clear D gene. Trimming shortened V by 0 bases and J by 2 bases, and 7 bases separated the two germline ends. Germline V gene lookup returns CDR1 SGHTA and CDR2 FQGNSA. CDR3 length equals 14 residues. The CDR3 sequence is CASSLAPRQETQYF. CDR3 coding DNA: TGTGCCAGCAGCTTAGCACCCCGGCAAGAGACCCAGTACTTC.

In nucleotides, the CDR3 is TGTGCCAGCAGCCAAGTGGGGACAGGGGGCGGCTACACCTTC. It translates to CASSQVGTGGGYTF. The chain carries TRBV3-1 (or the pseudogene TRBV3-2) and TRBJ1-2; 12 positions match TRBD1. Germline lookup yields CDR1 LGHDT and CDR2 YNNKEL (reference sequence). The CDR3 consists of 14 residues. J gave up 8 bases and V 1 base, and 2 bases lay outside the gene matches.

This sequence joins TRBV5-1 and TRBJ1-1, with 8 bases that match TRBD1. The CDR3 sequence is 12 residues long. V was clipped by 3 bases and J by 7 bases; unmatched bases: 2. Germline V gives CDR1 SGHRS, CDR2 YFSETQ. CDR3 in amino acids: CASSSGQGEAFF. The CDR3 DNA follows: TGCGCCAGCAGCTCCGGACAGGGTGAAGCTTTCTTT.

V usage is TRBV5-6 and J usage is TRBJ1-1; D call uncertain. Trimming removed 3 bases at V and 5 bases at J, with 8 bases between. Per the germline V gene, CDR1 is SGHDT and CDR2 is YYEEEE. The CDR3 covers 12 residues. The CDR3 DNA is TGTGCCAGCAGCTCGGGGAGGACTGAAGCTTTCTTT. It specifies CASSSGRTEAFF.

The J gene is TRBJ2-1, the V gene TRBV5-6, with 11 bases identical to TRBD2. The CDR3 consists of 16 residues. V was pared by 2 bases and J by 6 bases, with 7 bases of the junction left unmatched. CDR1 and CDR2 (germline): SGHDT, YYEEEE. The CDR3 nucleotides are TGTGCCAGCAGCTTAGTGGGGACTAGCGGTTTCAATGAGCAGTTCTTC. This sequence encodes CASSLVGTSGFNEQFF.

Turning to this clone: This specimen includes other DNA sequences encoding the same CDR3. The rearrangement joins TRBV24-1 to TRBJ2-1, with TRBD1 matching over 8 bases. Germline V gives CDR1 KGHDR, CDR2 SFDVKD. After removal of 3 bases from V and 4 bases from J, the junction contained 4 bases not matched to a gene. The CDR3 extends over 15 amino acids. The CDR3 DNA follows: TGTGCCACCAGTGATCTCGGACAGGGATACAATGAGCAGTTCTTC. This translates into CATSDLGQGYNEQFF.

The chain is built from TRBV7-3 and TRBJ2-1; TRBD1 matches 9 bases. Trimming removed 3 bases from V and 4 bases from J; junction bases left unmatched: 4. There are 15 residues in the CDR3. The V gene's germline CDR1 is SGHTA and CDR2 FQGTGA. DNA for the CDR3: TGTGCCAGCAGCTTCGGGACAGGGCTTTACAATGAGCAGTTCTTC. It codes for CASSFGTGLYNEQFF.

V gene TRBV7-8 combines with J gene TRBJ2-1, with TRBD1 identical over 9 bases. This CDR3 spans 15 amino acids. Germline V gene data show CDR1 as SGHVS and CDR2 as FQNEAQ. V shed 5 bases and J 5 bases; nucleotides not matched to a gene: 7. In nucleotides, the CDR3 is TGTGCCAGCAGCCCAGTGGGGACAGGGAACAATGAGCAGTTCTTC. This sequence encodes CASSPVGTGNNEQFF.

The chain joins TRBV29-1 to TRBJ1-1; perhaps TRBD1 as D (6 bases). Trimming took 7 bases from V and 7 from J, leaving 19 bases between them. Per germline, CDR1 SQVTM and CDR2 ANQGSEA. There are 13 residues in the CDR3. Here the CDR3 DNA reads TGCAGCGGCAACAGGGAGCTTCAGGGTGAAGCTTTCTTT. It is translated as CSGNRELQGEAFF.

The V gene is TRBV7-6, the J gene TRBJ2-1; D is unresolved. Per the germline V gene, CDR1 is SGHVS and CDR2 is FNYEAQ. This CDR3 spans 14 amino acids. Deletions cut 1 base from V and 6 bases from J, with 10 bases between. The CDR3 coding sequence is TGTGCCAGCAGCTTAGAGTGGGCAGTCAATGAGCAGTTCTTC. This gives the protein CASSLEWAVNEQFF.